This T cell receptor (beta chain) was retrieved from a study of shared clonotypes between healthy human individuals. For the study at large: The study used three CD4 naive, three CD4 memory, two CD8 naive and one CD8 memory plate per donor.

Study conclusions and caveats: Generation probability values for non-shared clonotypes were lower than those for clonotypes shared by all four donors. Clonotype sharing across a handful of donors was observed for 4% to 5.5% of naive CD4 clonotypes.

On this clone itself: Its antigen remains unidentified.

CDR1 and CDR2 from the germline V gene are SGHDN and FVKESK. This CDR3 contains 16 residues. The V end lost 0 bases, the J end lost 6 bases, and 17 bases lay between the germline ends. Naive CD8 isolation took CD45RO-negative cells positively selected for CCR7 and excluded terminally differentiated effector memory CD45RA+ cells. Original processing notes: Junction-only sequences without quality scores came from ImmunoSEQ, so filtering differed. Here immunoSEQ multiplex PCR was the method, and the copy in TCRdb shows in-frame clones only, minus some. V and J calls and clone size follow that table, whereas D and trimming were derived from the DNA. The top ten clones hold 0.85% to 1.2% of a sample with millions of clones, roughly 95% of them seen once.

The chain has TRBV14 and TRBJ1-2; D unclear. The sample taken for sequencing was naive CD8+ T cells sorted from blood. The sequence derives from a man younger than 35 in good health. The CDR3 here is CASSQERAPWADGYTF. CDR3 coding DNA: TGTGCCAGCAGCCAAGAACGGGCCCCGTGGGCGGATGGCTACACCTTC.